The next 24 T cell receptor beta chains were all read from a single sample in a study of type 1 regulatory T cells. MiXCR was run by TCRdb on the reads, yielding one entry per CDR3 protein. The sample includes tens of thousands of distinct CDR3 sequences, approximately 77% of them seen just once. Their target antigens are unknown. Sequencing was done on a sample of cultured T cells, either the whole culture or a sorted T cell fraction (not recorded which). Described subset: Tr1-enriched cell product generated in vitro against host alloantigens. Receptors originate from a human donor in good health.

The chain links TRBV7-9 to TRBJ2-2, with 7 bases matching TRBD2. CDR3 length: 12 residues. The trim removed 6 bases at V and 6 bases at J, leaving 1 base unmatched. CDR1 SEHNR and CDR2 FQNEAQ come from the germline V gene (reference sequence). CDR3 DNA sequence: TGTGCCAGCAGGCGGGAGCCCGGGGAGCTGTTTTTT. Residues: CASRREPGELFF.

The chain links TRBV12-3 or TRBV12-4 to TRBJ1-6; unclear D gene. This CDR3 spans 12 amino acids. V was clipped by 1 base and J by 7 bases, with 2 bases between them. DNA for the CDR3: TGTGCCAGCAGTTTAGGAAATTCACCCCTCCACTTT. Translated, it gives CASSLGNSPLHF.

The J gene is TRBJ2-1, the V gene TRBV24-1, with TRBD2 matching 10 bases. V was pared by 1 base and J by 8 bases, with 7 bases of the junction left unmatched. Germline assignment: CDR1 KGHDR and CDR2 SFDVKD. The CDR3 has 16 amino acids. In DNA, the CDR3 is TGTGCCACCAGTGATTTAGGGCTAGCGGGGGTGTATGAGCAGTTCTTC. It codes for CATSDLGLAGVYEQFF.

V is TRBV20-1 and J is TRBJ2-3, with 13 nucleotides matching TRBD2. CDR3 length: 18 residues. In germline, CDR1 is DFQATT, CDR2 SNEGSKA (reference sequence). With 5 bases clipped from V and 0 bases from J, the junction kept 11 bases outside the gene matches. The CDR3: CSASRLAGGISSTDTQYF. CDR3 DNA: TGCAGTGCTTCCCGACTAGCGGGGGGTATAAGCAGCACAGATACGCAGTATTTT.

The V and J genes are TRBV27 and TRBJ2-3, with D possibly being TRBD1 or TRBD2 (6 bases each). Germline V gene data show CDR1 as MNHEY and CDR2 as SMNVEV (reference sequence). V shed 0 bases and J shed 14 bases, with 21 bases lying between them. The length of the CDR3 is 15 residues. Here the CDR3 DNA reads TGTGCCAGCAGTTTATCCTCCGCGGCTAGAGGGGGGTGGTATTTT. It codes for CASSLSSAARGGWYF.

This chain connects TRBV6-8 to TRBJ2-7; D may correspond to TRBD1 or TRBD2 (5 bases each). The V end was cut by 2 bases, the J end by 2 bases, with 7 bases between. Per germline, CDR1 MNHGY and CDR2 SAAAGT. The CDR3 covers 13 residues. The CDR3 bases are TGTGCCAGCAGTTACAGGGACCCCTACGAGCAGTACTTC. Its protein product is CASSYRDPYEQYF.

The chain uses TRBV20-1 and TRBJ1-2; D ambiguous. Germline V CDR1 and CDR2: DFQATT, SNEGSKA (reference sequence). The germline V and J ends were trimmed by 2 bases and 5 bases, with 21 bases remaining between them. The CDR3 spans 16 residues. The chain's CDR3 is CSARPLRTGVIYGYTF. In nucleotides, the CDR3 is TGCAGTGCTAGACCTCTCCGGACGGGAGTAATTTATGGCTACACCTTC.

The CDR3 sequence: CASSFWGAGPGTQYF. CDR3 coding DNA: TGTGCCAGCAGCTTTTGGGGCGCGGGTCCTGGTACGCAGTATTTT. The V gene is TRBV7-2, the J gene TRBJ2-3; D may correspond to TRBD1 or TRBD2 (5 bases each). The CDR3 contains 15 residues. CDR1 and CDR2 (germline): SGHTA, FQGNSA. Deletions cut 3 bases from V and 8 bases from J, with 18 bases between.

V usage is TRBV20-1 and J usage is TRBJ1-2; 7 nucleotides agree with TRBD1. Germline V CDR1 and CDR2: DFQATT, SNEGSKA (reference sequence). V was pared by 6 bases and J by 2 bases, with 3 bases of the junction left unmatched. This CDR3 spans 12 amino acids. CDR3 in DNA: TGCAGTGCCGCAGGGGGGAACTATGGCTACACCTTC. Its protein is CSAAGGNYGYTF.

A few counts support this clonotype. The V and J genes are TRBV5-1 and TRBJ1-6; 7 bases are a match to TRBD1. The CDR3 loop spans 15 amino acids. Germline loops: CDR1 SGHRS, CDR2 YFSETQ. J gave up 7 bases and V 3 bases, and 7 bases lay outside the gene matches. CDR3 DNA: TGCGCCAGCAGCTCGACAGGGCTTGGGAATTCACCCCTCCACTTT. This gives the protein CASSSTGLGNSPLHF.

CDR3 bases: TGCGCCAGCAGGGAATGGGGGCGAACCGGTAGCACAGATACGCAGTATTTT. As protein: CASREWGRTGSTDTQYF. The J gene is TRBJ2-3, the V gene TRBV4-1; possibly TRBD1 for D (6 bases). This CDR3 has 17 amino acids. Germline V gene lookup returns CDR1 MGHRA and CDR2 YSYEKL. Trimming took 6 bases from V and 0 from J, leaving 19 bases between them.

The gene calls are TRBV28 and TRBJ1-2, with D tentatively TRBD1 (5 bases). The CDR3 is made up of 11 amino acids. Between the trimmed V and J ends, which lost 11 bases and 4 bases, there was a span of 11 bases. Germline V gene sequence: CDR1 MDHEN, CDR2 SYDVKM. This chain's CDR3 is CAVGLRYGYTF. The CDR3 nucleotides read TGTGCCGTGGGACTTCGCTATGGCTACACCTTC.

V is TRBV4-3 and J is TRBJ1-4, with no clear D. This CDR3 comprises 13 residues. The ends were cut back, 1 base at V and 5 bases at J, with 5 bases in the middle. Germline V gene lookup returns CDR1 LGHNA and CDR2 YSLEER. CDR3: CASSQAANEKLFF. The DNA for the CDR3 is TGCGCCAGCAGCCAAGCCGCGAATGAAAAACTGTTTTTT.

This clonotype was seen a single time. The junction departs from germline at one end; a sequencing error may be responsible. V and J are TRBV11-3 and TRBJ2-3; 8 bases map to TRBD2. Germline V CDR1 and CDR2: SGHNT, YENEEA. This CDR3 has 14 amino acids. CDR3 residues: CASSRLAITDTQCF. CDR3 coding DNA: TGTGCCAGCAGCCGACTAGCGATTACAGATACGCAGTGTTTT. The variable domain in full, with the rest retrieved from reference TRBV11-3 and TRBJ2-3, is EAGVVQSPRYKIIEKKQPVAFWCNPISGHNTLYWYLQNLGQGPELLIRYENEEAVDDSQLPKDRFSAERLKGVDSTLKIQPAELGDSAVYLCASSRLAITDTQCFGPGTRLTVL.

The chain carries TRBV20-1 and TRBJ1-1; unclear D gene. The CDR3 loop spans 12 amino acids. Germline-derived CDR1 and CDR2 are DFQATT and SNEGSKA (reference sequence). V was shortened by 3 bases and J by 4 bases, with 9 bases between the two germline ends. The CDR3 bases are TGCAGTGCTAGGTGGGGAGGCACTGAAGCTTTCTTT. It yields the protein CSARWGGTEAFF.

V gene TRBV2 combines with J gene TRBJ1-1, with 7 bases lining up with TRBD1. The CDR3 extends over 13 amino acids. V was pared by 8 bases and J by 2 bases, with 5 bases of the junction left unmatched. The V gene's germline CDR1 is SNHLY and CDR2 FYNNEI. The CDR3 is CASGTDFNTEAFF. The CDR3 nucleotides are TGTGCCAGCGGGACAGATTTTAACACTGAAGCTTTCTTT.

The chain uses TRBV12-5 and TRBJ2-3; TRBD2 agrees at 10 bases. With 6 bases clipped from V and 3 bases from J, the junction kept 9 bases outside the gene matches. Germline values: CDR1 LGHNT, CDR2 FRNRAP. The CDR3 length is 16 residues. The DNA for the CDR3 is TGTGCTAGTGGGCAGGGGGCACTAGCGGGGACAGATACGCAGTATTTT. Its translation is CASGQGALAGTDTQYF.

The chain combines TRBV4-1 with TRBJ2-5, with 9 bases that match TRBD2. The trim removed 7 bases at V and 5 bases at J, leaving 17 bases unmatched. The CDR3 loop spans 17 amino acids. Germline CDR1 reads MGHRA; CDR2 reads YSYEKL. This CDR3 is CASNDAQRGAAGETQYF. The CDR3 coding sequence is TGCGCCAGCAACGACGCCCAGCGGGGGGCGGCCGGGGAGACCCAGTACTTC.

J is TRBJ1-3 and V is TRBV4-3, with a weak D call TRBD1 (6 bases). The ends were cut back, 1 base at V and 8 bases at J, with 9 bases in the middle. Germline-derived CDR1 and CDR2 are LGHNA and YSLEER. The CDR3 loop spans 13 amino acids. As DNA, the CDR3 is TGCGCCAGCAGCCAAGGTCAGGGGTACACCATATATTTT. Residues: CASSQGQGYTIYF.

This clonotype was counted a few times. This rearrangement joins TRBV6-6 to TRBJ1-3; tentatively, D is TRBD1 (5 bases). V was trimmed by 5 bases and J by 0 bases, leaving 14 bases between them. The CDR3 runs to 16 residues. Germline CDR1 and CDR2: MNHNY and SVGAGI (reference sequence). As DNA, the CDR3 is TGTGCCAGCAGTCCAACCAGGGAACTCTCTGGAAACACCATATATTTT. Encoded protein: CASSPTRELSGNTIYF.

The rearrangement links TRBV4-3 to TRBJ2-4; TRBD1 or TRBD2 may be the D gene (5 bases each). Germline-derived CDR1 and CDR2 are LGHNA and YSLEER. V lost 0 bases and J lost 3, with 9 bases in between. The CDR3 has 15 amino acids. DNA for the CDR3: TGCGCCAGCAGCCAAGAAGGGACGGACAAAAACATTCAGTACTTC. It specifies CASSQEGTDKNIQYF.

The chain combines TRBV20-1 with TRBJ2-5; 11 nucleotides agree with TRBD2. The V segment lost 6 bases and the J segment 3 bases; nucleotides outside the gene matches: 6. The V gene's germline CDR1 is DFQATT and CDR2 SNEGSKA (reference sequence). The CDR3 is 14 residues long. DNA of the CDR3: TGCAGTGCCCCCTTAGCGGGGGGGAAAGAGACCCAGTACTTC. Translation: CSAPLAGGKETQYF.

The chain employs TRBV27 and TRBJ2-1; TRBD1 aligns across 7 bases. CDR1 is MNHEY and CDR2 is SMNVEV in the germline V gene (reference sequence). The CDR3 spans 16 residues. V gave up 6 bases and J gave up 2 bases; unmatched junction bases: 10. CDR3 nucleotide sequence: TGTGCCAGCAGAAAAAAGGGGACAGAAACCTACAATGAGCAGTTCTTC. It encodes CASRKKGTETYNEQFF.

This rearrangement joins TRBV5-1 to TRBJ2-5, with D hard to call. The germline V gene has CDR1 SGHRS and CDR2 YFSETQ. V was clipped by 0 bases and J by 4 bases, with 13 bases between them. The length of the CDR3 is 15 residues. The CDR3 bases are TGCGCCAGCAGCTTGGGATCGGCGTTTGGAGAGACCCAGTACTTC. Residues: CASSLGSAFGETQYF.